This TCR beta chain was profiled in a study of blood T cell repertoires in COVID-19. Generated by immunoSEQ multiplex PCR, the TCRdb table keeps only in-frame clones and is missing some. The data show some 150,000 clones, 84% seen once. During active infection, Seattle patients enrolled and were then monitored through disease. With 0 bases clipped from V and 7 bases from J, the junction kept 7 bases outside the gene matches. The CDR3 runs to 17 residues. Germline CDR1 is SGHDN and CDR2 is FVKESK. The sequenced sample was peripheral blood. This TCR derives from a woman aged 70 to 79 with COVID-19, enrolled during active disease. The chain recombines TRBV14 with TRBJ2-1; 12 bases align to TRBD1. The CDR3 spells CASSQDWGQGALNEQFF. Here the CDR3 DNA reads TGTGCCAGCAGCCAAGATTGGGGACAGGGGGCTCTTAATGAGCAGTTCTTC.